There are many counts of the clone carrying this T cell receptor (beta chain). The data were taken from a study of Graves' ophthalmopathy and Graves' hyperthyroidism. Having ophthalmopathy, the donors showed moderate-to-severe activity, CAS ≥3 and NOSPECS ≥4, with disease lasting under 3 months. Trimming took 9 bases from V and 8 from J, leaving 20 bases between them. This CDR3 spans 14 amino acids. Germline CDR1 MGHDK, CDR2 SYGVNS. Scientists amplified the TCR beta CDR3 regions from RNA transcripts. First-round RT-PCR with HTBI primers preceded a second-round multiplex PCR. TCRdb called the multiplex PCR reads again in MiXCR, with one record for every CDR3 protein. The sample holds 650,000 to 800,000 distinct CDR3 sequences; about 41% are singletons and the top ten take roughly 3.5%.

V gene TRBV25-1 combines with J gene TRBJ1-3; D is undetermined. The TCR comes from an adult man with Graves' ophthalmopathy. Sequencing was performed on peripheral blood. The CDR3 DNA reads TGTGCCAGGGAGAGTTTCCCCCTAAAGGACACCATATATTTT. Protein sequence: CARESFPLKDTIYF. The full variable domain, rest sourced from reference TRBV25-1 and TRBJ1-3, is EADIYQTPRYLVIGTGKKITLECSQTMGHDKMYWYQQDPGMELHLIHYSYGVNSTEKGDLSSESTVSRIRTEHFPLTLESARPSHTSQYLCARESFPLKDTIYFGEGSWLTVV.